This T cell receptor beta chain was sequenced during a study of blood T cells in healthy people across ages. Broader study findings: Versus aged donors, long-lived donors had higher diversity and more naive CD4+ cells. Significant beta diversity loss was already apparent by age approximately 38, declining roughly linearly.

There were at least 6 micrograms of total RNA extracted from every sample. With respect to this clonotype: Its antigen remains unknown.

V was cut by 3 bases and J by 4 bases, with 17 bases left in between. This CDR3 is 16 amino acids long. Germline lookup yields CDR1 SGDLS and CDR2 YYNGEE. Next came a second PCR, run for about 7 to 12 cycles, which used a sample-barcoded 5' primer along with a J-beta primer mix. TCRdb analysed the 5' RACE reads with MiXCR anew, one entry per CDR3 protein. The table includes about 1.6 million distinct CDR3 sequences, roughly a third detected once. The sample comprised blood. The chain has TRBV9 and TRBJ2-1; TRBD1 might be the D (6 bases). The clonotype comes from a woman aged 25-40 years in good health. The CDR3 spells CASSDSTLRGYNEQFF. The CDR3 DNA reads as TGTGCCAGCAGCGATAGCACCCTCAGGGGTTACAATGAGCAGTTCTTC.